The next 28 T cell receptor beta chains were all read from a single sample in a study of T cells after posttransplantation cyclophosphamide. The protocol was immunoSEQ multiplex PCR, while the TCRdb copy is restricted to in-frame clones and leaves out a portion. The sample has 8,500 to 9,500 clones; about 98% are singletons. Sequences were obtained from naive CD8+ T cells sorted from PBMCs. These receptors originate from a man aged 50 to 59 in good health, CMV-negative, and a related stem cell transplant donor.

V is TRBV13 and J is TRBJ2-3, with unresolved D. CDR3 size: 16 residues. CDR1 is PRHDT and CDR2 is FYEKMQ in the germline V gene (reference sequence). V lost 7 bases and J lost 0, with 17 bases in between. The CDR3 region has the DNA TGTGCCAGCAAATCGACACCGATGGCTAGCACAGATACGCAGTATTTT. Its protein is CASKSTPMASTDTQYF.

CDR3: CASSHRTSGGPYNEQFF. The CDR3 region has the DNA TGTGCCAGCAGCCATAGGACTAGCGGGGGGCCCTACAATGAGCAGTTCTTC. The J gene is TRBJ2-1, the V gene TRBV7-2; TRBD2 matches 14 bases. CDR3 length: 17 amino acids. Germline assignment: CDR1 SGHTA and CDR2 FQGNSA. V was clipped by 5 bases and J by 2 bases; unmatched bases: 5.

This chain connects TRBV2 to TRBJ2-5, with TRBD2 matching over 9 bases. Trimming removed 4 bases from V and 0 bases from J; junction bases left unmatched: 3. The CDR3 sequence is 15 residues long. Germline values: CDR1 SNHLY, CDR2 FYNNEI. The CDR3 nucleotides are TGTGCCAGCAGTGGAGTAGCGGGGGACCAAGAGACCCAGTACTTC. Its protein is CASSGVAGDQETQYF.

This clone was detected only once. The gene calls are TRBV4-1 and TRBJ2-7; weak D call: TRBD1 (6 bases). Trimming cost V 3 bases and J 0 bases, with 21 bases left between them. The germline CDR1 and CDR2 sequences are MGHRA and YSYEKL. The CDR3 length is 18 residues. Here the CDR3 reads CASSHPPSLGDISYEQYF. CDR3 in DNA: TGCGCCAGCAGCCACCCCCCGTCCCTGGGGGACATCTCCTACGAGCAGTACTTC.

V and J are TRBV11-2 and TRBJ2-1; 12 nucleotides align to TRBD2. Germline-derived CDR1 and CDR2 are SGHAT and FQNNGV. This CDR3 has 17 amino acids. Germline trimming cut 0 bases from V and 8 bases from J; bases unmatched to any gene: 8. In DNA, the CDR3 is TGTGCCAGCAGCTTAGATCTCCCTAGCGGGGGGGCGGATGAGCAGTTCTTC. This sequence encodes CASSLDLPSGGADEQFF.

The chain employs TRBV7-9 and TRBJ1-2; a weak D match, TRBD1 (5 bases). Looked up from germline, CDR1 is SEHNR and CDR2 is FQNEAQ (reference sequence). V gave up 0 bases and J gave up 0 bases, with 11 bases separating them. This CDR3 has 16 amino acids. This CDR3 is CASSLAQGAPNYGYTF. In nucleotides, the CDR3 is TGTGCCAGCAGCTTAGCGCAGGGTGCCCCTAACTATGGCTACACCTTC. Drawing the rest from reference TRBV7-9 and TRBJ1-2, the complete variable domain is DTGVSQNPRHKITKRGQNVTFRCDPISEHNRLYWYRQTLGQGPEFLTYFQNEAQLEKSRLLSDRFSAERPKGSFSTLEIQRTEQGDSAMYLCASSLAQGAPNYGYTFGSGTRLTVV.

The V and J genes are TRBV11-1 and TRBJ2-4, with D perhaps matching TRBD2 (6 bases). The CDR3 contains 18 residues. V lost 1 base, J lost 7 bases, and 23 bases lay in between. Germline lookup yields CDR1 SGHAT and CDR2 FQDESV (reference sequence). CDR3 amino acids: CASSLGYGTSLAGNIQYF. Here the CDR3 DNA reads TGTGCCAGCAGCTTAGGATACGGGACTTCATTGGCGGGGAACATTCAGTACTTC.

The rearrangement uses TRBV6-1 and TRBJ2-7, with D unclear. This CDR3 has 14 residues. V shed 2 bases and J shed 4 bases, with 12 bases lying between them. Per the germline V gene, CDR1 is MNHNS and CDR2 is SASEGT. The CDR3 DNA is TGTGCCAGCAGTGAATACCAGGTGAAGTACGAGCAGTACTTC. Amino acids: CASSEYQVKYEQYF.

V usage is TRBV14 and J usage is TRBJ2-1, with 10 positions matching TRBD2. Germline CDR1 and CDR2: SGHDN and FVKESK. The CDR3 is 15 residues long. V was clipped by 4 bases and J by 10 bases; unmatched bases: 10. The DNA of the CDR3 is TGTGCCAGCAGCCGTAAAATGGGACTAGCGAACGAGCAGTTCTTC. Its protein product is CASSRKMGLANEQFF.

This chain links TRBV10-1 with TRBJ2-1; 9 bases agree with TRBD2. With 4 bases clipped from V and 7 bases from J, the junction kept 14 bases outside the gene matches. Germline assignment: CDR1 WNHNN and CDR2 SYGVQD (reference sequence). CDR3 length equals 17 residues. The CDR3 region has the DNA TGCGCCAGCAGTGGAAGACTAGCGGAGCCGCGTAGGAATGAGCAGTTCTTC. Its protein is CASSGRLAEPRRNEQFF.

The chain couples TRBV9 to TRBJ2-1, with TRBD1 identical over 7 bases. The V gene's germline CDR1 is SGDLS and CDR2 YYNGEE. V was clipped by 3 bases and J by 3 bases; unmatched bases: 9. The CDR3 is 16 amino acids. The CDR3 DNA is TGTGCCAGCAGCGAGACAGGGCTAGAATTCTACAATGAGCAGTTCTTC. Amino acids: CASSETGLEFYNEQFF.

In nucleotides, the CDR3 is TGTGCCAGCAGCCCCCTGTATGAGGGGGCCCCTGGGGATGAGCAGTTCTTC. It specifies CASSPLYEGAPGDEQFF. This chain links TRBV7-2 with TRBJ2-1; 7 bases match TRBD1. Germline values: CDR1 SGHTA, CDR2 FQGNSA. The CDR3 spans 17 residues. J was trimmed by 8 bases and V by 5 bases; bases with no gene match: 18.

CDR3 region: CASSQVGDRGTEAFF. Written as DNA, the CDR3 is TGTGCCTCATCACAGGTGGGAGACAGGGGCACTGAAGCTTTCTTT. This rearrangement joins TRBV19 to TRBJ1-1, with TRBD1 matching over 8 bases. V gave up 11 bases and J gave up 4 bases; unmatched junction bases: 15. CDR1 is LNHDA, CDR2 SQIVND, per germline (reference sequence). CDR3 length equals 15 residues.

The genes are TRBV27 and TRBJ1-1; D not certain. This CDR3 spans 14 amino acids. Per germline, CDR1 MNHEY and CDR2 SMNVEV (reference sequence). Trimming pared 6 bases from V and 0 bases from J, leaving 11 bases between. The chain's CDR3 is CASRDYRLNTEAFF. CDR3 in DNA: TGTGCCAGCAGGGACTACAGACTGAACACTGAAGCTTTCTTT.

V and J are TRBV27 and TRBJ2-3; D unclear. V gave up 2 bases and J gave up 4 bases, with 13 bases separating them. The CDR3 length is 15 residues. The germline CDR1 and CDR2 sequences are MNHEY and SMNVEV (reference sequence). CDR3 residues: CASSLSPSRADTQYF. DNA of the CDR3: TGTGCCAGCAGTTTAAGCCCCAGTCGGGCAGATACGCAGTATTTT.

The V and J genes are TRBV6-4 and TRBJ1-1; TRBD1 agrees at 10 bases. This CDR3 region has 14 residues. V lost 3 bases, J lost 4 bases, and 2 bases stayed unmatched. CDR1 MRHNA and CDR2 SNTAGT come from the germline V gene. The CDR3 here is CASSERTGGTEAFF. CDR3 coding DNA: TGTGCCAGCAGTGAAAGGACAGGGGGCACTGAAGCTTTCTTT.

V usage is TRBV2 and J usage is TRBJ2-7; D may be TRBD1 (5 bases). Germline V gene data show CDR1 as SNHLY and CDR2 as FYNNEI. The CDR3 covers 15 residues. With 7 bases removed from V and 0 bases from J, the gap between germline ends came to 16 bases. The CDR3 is CASTGWGGSSYEQYF. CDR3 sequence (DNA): TGTGCCAGCACCGGCTGGGGCGGAAGCTCCTACGAGCAGTACTTC.

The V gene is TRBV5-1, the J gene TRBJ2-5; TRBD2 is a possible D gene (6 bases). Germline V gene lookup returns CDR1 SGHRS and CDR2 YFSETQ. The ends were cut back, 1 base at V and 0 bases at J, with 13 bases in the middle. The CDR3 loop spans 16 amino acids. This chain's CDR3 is CASSLIGGVYQETQYF. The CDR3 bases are TGCGCCAGCAGCTTGATTGGCGGGGTTTACCAAGAGACCCAGTACTTC.

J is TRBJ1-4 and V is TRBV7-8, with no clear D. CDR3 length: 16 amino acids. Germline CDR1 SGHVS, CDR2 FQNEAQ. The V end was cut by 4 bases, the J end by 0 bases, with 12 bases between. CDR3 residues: CASSSTVGATNEKLFF. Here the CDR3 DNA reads TGTGCCAGCAGCTCCACCGTGGGAGCAACTAATGAAAAACTGTTTTTT. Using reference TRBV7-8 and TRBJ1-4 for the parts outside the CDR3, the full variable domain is GAGVSQSPRYKVAKRGQDVALRCDPISGHVSLFWYQQALGQGPEFLTYFQNEAQLDKSGLPSDRFFAERPEGSVSTLKIQRTQQEDSAVYLCASSSTVGATNEKLFFGSGTQLSVL.

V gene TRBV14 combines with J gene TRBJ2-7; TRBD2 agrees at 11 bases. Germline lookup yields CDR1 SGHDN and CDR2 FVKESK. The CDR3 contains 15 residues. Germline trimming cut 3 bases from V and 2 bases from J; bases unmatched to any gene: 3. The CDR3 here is CASSQGLAETYEQYF. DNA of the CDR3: TGTGCCAGCAGCCAGGGACTAGCGGAAACCTACGAGCAGTACTTC.

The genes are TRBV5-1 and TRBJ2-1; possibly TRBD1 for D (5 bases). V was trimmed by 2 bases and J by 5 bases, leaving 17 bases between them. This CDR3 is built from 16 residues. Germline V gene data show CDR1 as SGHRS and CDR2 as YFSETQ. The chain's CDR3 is CASSFSRQGLNNEQFF. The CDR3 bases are TGCGCCAGCAGCTTCTCGCGCCAGGGTCTCAACAATGAGCAGTTCTTC.

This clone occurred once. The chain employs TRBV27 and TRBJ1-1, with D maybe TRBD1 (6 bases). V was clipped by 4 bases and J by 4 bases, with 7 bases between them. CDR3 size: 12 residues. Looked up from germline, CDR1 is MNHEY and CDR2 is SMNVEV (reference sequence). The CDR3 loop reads CASSSGATEAFF. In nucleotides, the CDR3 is TGTGCCAGCAGTTCAGGGGCCACTGAAGCTTTCTTT.

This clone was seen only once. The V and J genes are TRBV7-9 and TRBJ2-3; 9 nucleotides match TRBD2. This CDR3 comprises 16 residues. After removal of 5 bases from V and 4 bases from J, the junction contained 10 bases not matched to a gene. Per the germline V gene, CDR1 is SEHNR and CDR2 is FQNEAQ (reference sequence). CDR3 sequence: CASSPTWTSASDTQYF. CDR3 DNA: TGTGCCAGCAGCCCTACTTGGACTAGCGCCTCAGATACGCAGTATTTT.

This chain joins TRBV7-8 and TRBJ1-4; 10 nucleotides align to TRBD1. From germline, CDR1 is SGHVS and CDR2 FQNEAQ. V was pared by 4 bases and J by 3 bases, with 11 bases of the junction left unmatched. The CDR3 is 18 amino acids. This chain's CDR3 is CASSSTDRGAVANEKLFF. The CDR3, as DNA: TGTGCCAGCAGCTCAACGGACAGGGGGGCGGTGGCTAATGAAAAACTGTTTTTT.

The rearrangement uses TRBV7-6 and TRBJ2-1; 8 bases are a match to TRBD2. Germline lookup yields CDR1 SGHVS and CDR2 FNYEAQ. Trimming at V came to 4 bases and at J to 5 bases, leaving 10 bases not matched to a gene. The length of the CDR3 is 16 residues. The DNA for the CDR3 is TGTGCCAGCAGCTCGCCCCGAGGGACTAGGCACAATGAGCAGTTCTTC. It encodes CASSSPRGTRHNEQFF.

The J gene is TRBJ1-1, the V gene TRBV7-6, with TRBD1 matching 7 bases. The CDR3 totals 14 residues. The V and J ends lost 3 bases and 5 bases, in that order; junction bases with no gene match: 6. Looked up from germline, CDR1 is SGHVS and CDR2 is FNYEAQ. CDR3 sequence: CASSFQGERTEAFF. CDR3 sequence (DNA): TGTGCCAGCAGCTTCCAGGGGGAAAGGACTGAAGCTTTCTTT.

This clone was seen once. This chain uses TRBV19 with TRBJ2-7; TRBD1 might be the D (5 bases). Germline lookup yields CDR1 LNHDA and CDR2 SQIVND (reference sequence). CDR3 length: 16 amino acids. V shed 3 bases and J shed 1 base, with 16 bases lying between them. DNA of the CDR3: TGTGCCAGTAGTATGGTCACAGGCATACAATCCTACGAGCAGTACTTC. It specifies CASSMVTGIQSYEQYF.

The CDR3, as DNA: TGTGCCAGCAGCTTACTCCCCACCGGGACAGTCTACGAGCAGTACTTC. Amino acid sequence: CASSLLPTGTVYEQYF. V gene TRBV11-2 combines with J gene TRBJ2-5; 7 bases are a match to TRBD1. The J call is uncertain, as TRBJ2-7 better fits the DNA end. Germline V gene sequence: CDR1 SGHAT, CDR2 FQNNGV. The CDR3 spans 16 residues.